These 11 T cell receptor beta chains came from one sample sequenced in a study of vaccination effects on CD4 cells after COVID-19. Here immunoSEQ multiplex PCR was the method, and the copy in TCRdb shows in-frame clones only, minus some. The sample holds 50,000 or so clones, approximately 75% seen once. Their recognized antigens are unknown. Antigen-specific CD4+ T cells were expanded (with viral peptide pools) by the ViraFEST assay ahead of sequencing. Isolation of CD4+ T cells took place after nine to ten days of culture. Prior SARS-CoV-2 infection was absent in the vaccine recipients, as shown by negative nucleocapsid antibodies. The input for sequencing was CD4+ T cells from PBMCs cultured with HCoV-OC43 spike peptides, taken before COVID-19 vaccination. Subset given: HCoV-OC43 spike overlapping peptide pool stimulation. The source of these receptors is a human donor who received a COVID-19 vaccine.

The V gene is TRBV24-1, the J gene TRBJ1-5; D gene uncertain. Germline V lookup: CDR1 KGHDR, CDR2 SFDVKD. V was clipped by 6 bases and J by 2 bases, with 10 bases between them. The CDR3 extends over 14 amino acids. Here the CDR3 DNA reads TGTGCCACCAGTTCCCCTGGGGGCAATCAGCCCCAGCATTTT. It encodes CATSSPGGNQPQHF.

The rearrangement links TRBV19 to TRBJ2-2, with 7 bases fitting TRBD1. Trimming removed 4 bases from V and 4 bases from J; junction bases left unmatched: 6. The germline gives CDR1 LNHDA, CDR2 SQIVND (reference sequence). This CDR3 spans 15 amino acids. The CDR3 nucleotides read TGTGCCAGTAGTACCCCGGGACAGTCCACCGGGGAGCTGTTTTTT. Translating gives CASSTPGQSTGELFF. Complete variable domain (other parts from reference TRBV19 and TRBJ2-2): DGGITQSPKYLFRKEGQNVTLSCEQNLNHDAMYWYRQDPGQGLRLIYYSQIVNDFQKGDIAEGYSVSREKKESFPLTVTSAQKNPTAFYLCASSTPGQSTGELFFGEGSRLTVL.

The J gene is TRBJ1-1, the V gene TRBV5-1, with no clear D. Trimming cost V 3 bases and J 0 bases, with 15 bases left between them. The CDR3 runs to 16 residues. CDR1 SGHRS and CDR2 YFSETQ come from the germline V gene. The CDR3 region is CASSSSPGNLNTEAFF. The CDR3 DNA reads TGCGCCAGCAGCTCTAGCCCCGGGAACCTGAACACTGAAGCTTTCTTT.

The chain links TRBV5-8 to TRBJ2-1; 7 bases agree with TRBD1. CDR1 and CDR2 (germline): SGHTS, YDEGEE. The CDR3 runs to 16 residues. The trim removed 4 bases at V and 3 bases at J, leaving 10 bases unmatched. The DNA of the CDR3 is TGTGCCAGCAGCGGACGACAGGGATTCCTCTACAATGAGCAGTTCTTC. It translates to CASSGRQGFLYNEQFF.

This chain uses TRBV5-1 with TRBJ2-2; D might be TRBD1 or TRBD2, each matching 5 bases. Trimming removed 5 bases at V and 0 bases at J, with 8 bases between. Germline V gene lookup returns CDR1 SGHRS and CDR2 YFSETQ. The CDR3 has 14 amino acids. This CDR3 reads CASSGTTNTGELFF. The CDR3 DNA reads TGCGCCAGCAGTGGGACGACGAACACCGGGGAGCTGTTTTTT.

This clone was seen a handful of times. The chain recombines TRBV30 with TRBJ1-3; D remains ambiguous. This CDR3 has 13 amino acids. The V end was cut by 3 bases, the J end by 4 bases, with 10 bases between. CDR1 is GTSNPN, CDR2 SVGIG, per germline (reference sequence). The CDR3 loop is CAWRLVAGNTIYF. CDR3 coding DNA: TGTGCCTGGAGACTGGTAGCGGGAAACACCATATATTTT.

This chain uses TRBV3-1 (or the pseudogene TRBV3-2) with TRBJ1-4; D not resolved. This CDR3 is 13 amino acids long. Germline values: CDR1 LGHDT, CDR2 YNNKEL (reference sequence). V shed 5 bases and J shed 3 bases, with 7 bases lying between them. The CDR3 loop is CASSGRANEKLFF. DNA for the CDR3: TGTGCCAGCAGCGGGAGGGCTAATGAAAAACTGTTTTTT.

The CDR3 sequence: CASSVGTGENSPLHF. CDR3 nucleotides: TGCGCCAGCTCCGTTGGGACAGGGGAGAATTCACCCCTCCACTTT. The chain links TRBV5-1 to TRBJ1-6; 10 nucleotides line up with TRBD1. This CDR3 contains 15 residues. J lost 7 bases, V lost 7 bases, and 8 bases had no gene match. Looked up from germline, CDR1 is SGHRS and CDR2 is YFSETQ.

This sequence joins TRBV11-2 and TRBJ2-2; TRBD2 might be the D (6 bases). The V end was cut by 2 bases, the J end by 5 bases, with 21 bases between. From germline, CDR1 is SGHAT and CDR2 FQNNGV. CDR3 length: 18 residues. CDR3 amino acids: CASSLSPVGRDWTGELFF. The CDR3 coding sequence is TGTGCCAGCAGCTTATCCCCGGTGGGCAGGGACTGGACCGGGGAGCTGTTTTTT.

The chain uses TRBV15 and TRBJ2-5; TRBD1 matches 10 bases. The CDR3 is 14 residues long. Germline V CDR1 and CDR2: LNHNV, YYDKDF (reference sequence). The junction had 0 bases not matched to a gene; V was cut back by 3 bases and J by 2 bases. The CDR3: CATSRDRGQETQYF. In DNA, the CDR3 is TGTGCCACCAGCAGGGACAGGGGGCAAGAGACCCAGTACTTC.

This chain joins TRBV6-2 or TRBV6-3 and TRBJ2-7; D is unclear. Germline CDR1 and CDR2: MNHEY and SVGEGT. The CDR3 is 14 amino acids. With 6 bases removed from V and 3 bases from J, the gap between germline ends came to 15 bases. CDR3 nucleotide sequence: TGTGCCAGCAGCCTCGGACGTAAGTTCTACGAGCAGTACGTC. This encodes CASSLGRKFYEQYV.